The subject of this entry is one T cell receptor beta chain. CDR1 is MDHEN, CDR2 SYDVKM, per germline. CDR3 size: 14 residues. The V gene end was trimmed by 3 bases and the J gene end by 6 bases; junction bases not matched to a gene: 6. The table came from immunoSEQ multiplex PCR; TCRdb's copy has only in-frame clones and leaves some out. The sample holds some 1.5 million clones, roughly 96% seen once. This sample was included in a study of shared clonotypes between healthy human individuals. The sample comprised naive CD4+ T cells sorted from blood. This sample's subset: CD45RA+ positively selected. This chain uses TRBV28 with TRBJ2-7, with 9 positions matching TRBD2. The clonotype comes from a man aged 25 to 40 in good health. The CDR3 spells CASSLGGRASEQYF. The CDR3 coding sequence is TGTGCCAGCAGTTTGGGCGGGAGGGCTAGCGAGCAGTACTTC.